These 15 T cell receptor beta chains were all obtained from the same sample, sequenced in a study of T cell repertoires in cytomegalovirus infection. Antigens of these TCRs are unknown. TCRdb redid the calling of the reads with MiXCR, one entry per CDR3 protein. The table has hundreds of thousands of distinct CDR3 sequences, roughly 30% seen once. Material: cultured CD8+ T cells from PBMCs, obtained from culture after CMV antigen stimulation. These receptors came from a human donor in good health (CMV status not recorded). Some clones in this sample may be carry-over from other donors' samples.

The chain combines TRBV6-1 with TRBJ1-2, with D unresolved. V lost 5 bases and J lost 2, with 9 bases in between. The germline V gene encodes CDR1 MNHNS and CDR2 SASEGT. The CDR3 loop spans 13 amino acids. The CDR3 nucleotides are TGTGCCAGCAGTTTGGACTACAACTATGGCTACACCTTC. Its translation: CASSLDYNYGYTF.

The table lists this clonotype with a few counts. The rearrangement joins TRBV10-2 to TRBJ1-2; perhaps TRBD1 as D (6 bases). This CDR3 has 14 amino acids. Germline-derived CDR1 and CDR2 are WSHSY and SAAADI. The germline V and J ends were trimmed by 3 bases and 2 bases, with 10 bases remaining between them. The CDR3: CASSDWGRNYGYTF. CDR3 nucleotide sequence: TGCGCCAGCAGTGATTGGGGGCGGAACTATGGCTACACCTTC.

This clonotype has at least ten counts. The V call is TRBV7-8, the J call TRBJ2-6, with 7 bases matching TRBD2. The V gene end was trimmed by 5 bases and the J gene end by 4 bases; junction bases not matched to a gene: 8. The V gene's germline CDR1 is SGHVS and CDR2 FQNEAQ. This CDR3 spans 16 amino acids. The DNA for the CDR3 is TGTGCCAGCAGCACCTGGGAGGGGTCCGGGGCCAACGTCCTGACTTTC. It specifies CASSTWEGSGANVLTF.

The V and J genes are TRBV6-6 and TRBJ1-5, with TRBD1 as a possible D gene (5 bases). This CDR3 spans 16 amino acids. V gave up 0 bases and J gave up 2 bases, with 11 bases separating them. CDR1 MNHNY and CDR2 SVGAGI come from the germline V gene (reference sequence). CDR3 residues: CASSYSTGGGNQPQHF. In nucleotides, the CDR3 is TGTGCCAGCAGTTACTCAACGGGGGGTGGCAATCAGCCCCAGCATTTT.

V usage is TRBV7-4 and J usage is TRBJ1-4; D unclear. The CDR3 sequence is 16 residues long. The germline CDR1 and CDR2 sequences are SGHVT and SQSDAQ. Trimming left V 5 bases short and J 2 bases short, with 15 bases between. CDR3 nucleotide sequence: TGTGCCAGCAGCGGATCCCGGAGACGGACTAATGAAAAACTGTTTTTT. Translating gives CASSGSRRRTNEKLFF.

The chain couples TRBV20-1 to TRBJ2-7; D remains unclear. Germline lookup yields CDR1 DFQATT and CDR2 SNEGSKA (reference sequence). The CDR3 covers 13 residues. V was trimmed by 3 bases and J by 1 base, leaving 10 bases between them. The CDR3 here is CSARPSNSYEQYV. The CDR3 DNA is TGCAGTGCTAGGCCTTCAAATTCCTACGAGCAGTACGTC.

J is TRBJ2-2 and V is TRBV7-6; D is uncertain. This CDR3 region has 17 residues. V was trimmed by 3 bases and J by 0 bases, leaving 14 bases between them. Germline-derived CDR1 and CDR2 are SGHVS and FNYEAQ. CDR3 DNA sequence: TGTGCCAGCAGCTTCCGGTTGGACGAAGCGAACACCGGGGAGCTGTTTTTT. It is translated as CASSFRLDEANTGELFF.

The table lists this clonotype with a few counts. The rearrangement links TRBV6-5 to TRBJ1-1; 9 positions match TRBD1. J lost 4 bases, V lost 0 bases, and 3 bases had no gene match. The germline gives CDR1 MNHEY, CDR2 SVGAGI. This CDR3 comprises 15 residues. The CDR3 loop reads CASSYSPGQGTEAFF. The CDR3 nucleotides are TGTGCCAGCAGTTACTCACCGGGACAGGGCACTGAAGCTTTCTTT.

There are a few counts of this clonotype. The CDR3 reads CASSQDPSGGGYNEQFF. The CDR3 DNA reads TGCGCCAGCAGCCAAGACCCCAGCGGGGGGGGGTACAATGAGCAGTTCTTC. The rearrangement uses TRBV4-1 and TRBJ2-1; 10 bases agree with TRBD2. J gave up 4 bases and V 0 bases, and 6 bases lay outside the gene matches. CDR1 and CDR2 from the germline V gene are MGHRA and YSYEKL. The CDR3 is made up of 17 amino acids.

The genes are TRBV7-9 and TRBJ2-2; TRBD2 is a possible D gene (6 bases). Trimming pared 5 bases from V and 6 bases from J, leaving 19 bases between. There are 16 residues in the CDR3. Germline CDR1 reads SEHNR; CDR2 reads FQNEAQ (reference sequence). The CDR3 loop reads CASSLGTPPGSGELFF. The CDR3 bases are TGTGCCAGCAGCCTCGGGACTCCCCCCGGGTCCGGGGAGCTGTTTTTT.

The chain joins TRBV24-1 to TRBJ2-3; 8 nucleotides line up with TRBD2. CDR1 is KGHDR, CDR2 SFDVKD, per germline. V was clipped by 9 bases and J by 4 bases; unmatched bases: 5. The length of the CDR3 is 13 residues. CDR3: CATAGGAPDTQYF. The CDR3 DNA sequence: TGTGCCACCGCGGGGGGAGCTCCAGATACGCAGTATTTT.

V gene TRBV27 combines with J gene TRBJ1-6; D is uncertain. This CDR3 spans 13 amino acids. V was pared by 4 bases and J by 9 bases, with 10 bases between. The germline V gene encodes CDR1 MNHEY and CDR2 SMNVEV (reference sequence). The CDR3 is CASSWGSSSPLHF. CDR3 in DNA: TGTGCCAGCAGTTGGGGTTCTAGTTCACCCCTCCACTTT.

This clonotype came up a few times. The gene calls are TRBV4-3 and TRBJ2-2, with D tentatively TRBD2 (5 bases). Germline V gives CDR1 LGHNA, CDR2 YSLEER. The CDR3 is made up of 14 amino acids. V dropped 4 bases and J dropped 0 bases, with 6 bases sitting between them. CDR3 loop: CASSRTSNTGELFF. CDR3 nucleotide sequence: TGCGCCAGCAGCCGGACTTCGAACACCGGGGAGCTGTTTTTT.

The chain carries TRBV6-2 or TRBV6-3 and TRBJ2-7; D unclear. V shed 5 bases and J shed 5 bases, with 16 bases lying between them. Germline CDR1 MNHEY, CDR2 SVGEGT. This CDR3 is 14 amino acids long. CDR3 coding DNA: TGTGCCAGCAGTATCGACGGAACCCCCAACGAGCAGTACGTC. Protein: CASSIDGTPNEQYV.

There are a few counts of this clonotype. The V call is TRBV4-1, the J call TRBJ1-4, with 7 bases that match TRBD1. The CDR3 loop spans 17 amino acids. Losses at the gene ends were 3 bases for V and 1 base for J; bases not matched to a gene: 8. The V gene's germline CDR1 is MGHRA and CDR2 YSYEKL. The CDR3 loop reads CASSHLDRVLTNEKLFF. In DNA, the CDR3 is TGCGCCAGCAGCCACCTCGACAGGGTTTTAACTAATGAAAAACTGTTTTTT.